The rows below give T cell receptor beta chains drawn from one sample of a study of cytomegalovirus exposure and HLA in healthy donors. Generated by immunoSEQ multiplex PCR, the TCRdb table keeps only in-frame clones and is missing some. The sample lists about 49,000 clones; 85% to 95% were seen once. Sequencing was done on a sample of PBMCs. Every receptor here comes from a man aged 18 to 35 in good health and CMV-seronegative. Each CDR3 is given with its conserved first and last residue. A D gene is named only where the DNA matches it firmly. Clone size is given for some rows only: seen once, a few or many times, or a class if the clone is expanded.

J gene,V gene,D gene,CDR3 length,clone size,CDR3 DNA,CDR3 protein
TRBJ2-7,TRBV7-2,-,11,-,TGTGCCAGCAGCGTCACCTACGAGCAGTACTTC,CASSVTYEQYF
TRBJ2-7,TRBV5-1,TRBD1,16,-,TGCGCCAGCAGCATTGGGTTGGGACAGGATTACTACGAGCAGTACTTC,CASSIGLGQDYYEQYF
TRBJ2-2,TRBV28,TRBD2,20,-,TGTGCCAGCAGTTACCCCCCGGTCCTAGCGGGGCGCCCGAACACCGGGGAGCTGTTTTTT,CASSYPPVLAGRPNTGELFF
TRBJ1-5,TRBV6-6,-,11,-,TGTGCCAGCAGTTACGGTGAGGCCCAGCATTTT,CASSYGEAQHF
TRBJ2-1,TRBV19,TRBD2,15,-,TGTGCCAGTACTCCGGGACGGGAGGGCATCAATGAGCAGTTCTTC,CASTPGREGINEQFF
TRBJ2-1,TRBV7-2,TRBD1,13,-,TGTGCCAGCAGGGCCGGGACAGGGGATGAGCAGTTCTTC,CASRAGTGDEQFF
TRBJ2-7,TRBV9,TRBD2,17,-,TGTGCCAGCAGCGGCACTAGCGGGCCTCCCTTAACCCACGAGCAGTACTTC,CASSGTSGPPLTHEQYF
TRBJ1-1,TRBV9,TRBD1,15,-,TGTGCCAGCAGCGTTGGGGACAGCATGAACACTGAAGCTTTCTTT,CASSVGDSMNTEAFF
TRBJ2-2,TRBV15,TRBD1,15,-,TGTGCCACCAGCAGAGCGTTACAGGGGACCGGGGAGCTGTTTTTT,CATSRALQGTGELFF
TRBJ1-1,TRBV30,-,10,-,TGTGCCTGGGGCAACACTGAAGCTTTCTTT,CAWGNTEAFF
TRBJ1-1,TRBV14,TRBD1,16,-,TGTGCCAGCAGCCTTAGAGGGACAGGGCGGGGCGCTGAAGCTTTCTTT,CASSLRGTGRGAEAFF
TRBJ2-4,TRBV4-2,TRBD2,18,-,TGTGCCAGCAGCCAAGTCAGGACTAGCGGGAGGTCTCGAAACATTCAGTACTTC,CASSQVRTSGRSRNIQYF
TRBJ1-3,TRBV6-1,-,16,-,TGTGCCAGCAGTGAAGCGGGGCCGCTCTCTGGAAACACCATATATTTT,CASSEAGPLSGNTIYF
TRBJ1-2,TRBV19,-,13,-,TGTGCCAGTAGTGAGGGAGCTGCTTATGGCTACACCTTC,CASSEGAAYGYTF
TRBJ2-7,TRBV28,-,12,-,TGTGCCAGCAGTTCTTCCTACTACGAGCAGTACTTC,CASSSSYYEQYF
TRBJ2-1,TRBV11-2,TRBD2,15,-,TGTGCCAGCAGCCCACTAGCGGGAGCCTACAATGAGCAGTTCTTC,CASSPLAGAYNEQFF
TRBJ2-7,TRBV6-5,-,14,-,TGTGCCAGCAGCCCGACGACTAGAATCCACGAGCAGTACTTC,CASSPTTRIHEQYF
TRBJ2-3,TRBV2,TRBD2,17,-,TGTGCCAGCAGTGAAGACGGACTAGCGGGAGCGGTAGATACGCAGTATTTT,CASSEDGLAGAVDTQYF
TRBJ2-1,TRBV7-7,TRBD2,14,-,TGTGCTAGCAGCGCTAGCGGGAGCTACAATGAGCAGTTCTTC,CASSASGSYNEQFF
TRBJ2-1,TRBV5-4,TRBD1,15,-,TGTGCCAGCAGCTTTGGAGACAGGGCACGCAATGAGCAGTTCTTC,CASSFGDRARNEQFF
TRBJ2-1,TRBV27,-,13,-,TGTGCCAGCAGTTTAACTCGGACTAACCAAAAGTTCTTC,CASSLTRTNQKFF
TRBJ2-7,TRBV5-5,-,11,once,TGTGCCAGCAGCCTCTACTACGAGCAGTACTTC,CASSLYYEQYF
TRBJ1-2,TRBV7-2,-,14,-,TGTGCCAGCAGCTTAGACGGCAGGGGTTCCGGCTACACCTTC,CASSLDGRGSGYTF
TRBJ1-4,TRBV28,-,14,-,TGTGCCAGCAGTTTACCAGGAACTAATGAAAAACTGTTTTTT,CASSLPGTNEKLFF
TRBJ2-2,TRBV28,TRBD2,14,-,TGTGCCAGCAGTTTCCAGCGGGGTACCGGGGAGCTGTTTTTT,CASSFQRGTGELFF
TRBJ2-7,TRBV27,TRBD1,13,-,TGTGCCAGCCTGGACAGGATCTCCTACGAGCAGTACTTC,CASLDRISYEQYF
TRBJ2-1,TRBV7-9,-,13,-,TGTGCCAGCAGCTCCTCAGGAGGGCATGAGCAGTTCTTC,CASSSSGGHEQFF
TRBJ2-7,TRBV28,-,13,-,TGTGCCAGCAGTTTATTTCAACAGGACGAGCAGTACTTC,CASSLFQQDEQYF
TRBJ2-7,TRBV27,TRBD2,15,-,TGTGCCAGCAGTCAGCTAGCGGGAGGGCTCAACGAGCAGTACTTC,CASSQLAGGLNEQYF
TRBJ1-4,TRBV6-1,TRBD1,18,-,TGTGCCAGCAGTGAATACCCACTAGACAGGGAGCAAAATGAAAAACTGTTTTTT,CASSEYPLDREQNEKLFF
TRBJ2-3,TRBV4-2,-,15,-,TGTGCCAGCAGCCAAGATCGGCTAGCGTTAGATACGCAGTATTTT,CASSQDRLALDTQYF
TRBJ2-7,TRBV14,-,14,-,TGTGCCAGCAGCCAAGCGGTCGGGGGTTACGAGCAGTACTTC,CASSQAVGGYEQYF
TRBJ1-1,TRBV5-6,TRBD1,14,-,TGTGCCAGCAGCTTAGTTCAGGGGGCTTCTGAAGCTTTCTTT,CASSLVQGASEAFF
TRBJ1-2,TRBV2,-,13,few,TGTGCCAGCAGGGCGGGGGGGCCCCTGGGCTACACCTTC,CASRAGGPLGYTF
TRBJ1-5,TRBV10-2,TRBD1,18,-,TGCGCCAGCAGTGAGTCAGGGACAGGGGGTGGATCGTATCAGCCCCAGCATTTT,CASSESGTGGGSYQPQHF
TRBJ1-4,TRBV30,-,14,-,TGTGCCTGGAGTTCCGAGGCAACTAATGAAAAACTGTTTTTT,CAWSSEATNEKLFF
TRBJ1-1,TRBV5-1,-,14,-,TGCGCCAGCAGCTTACCACAGCTGAACACTGAAGCTTTCTTT,CASSLPQLNTEAFF
TRBJ2-1,TRBV19,TRBD1,16,-,TGTGCCAGTAGTATGACAGGGAAGGGTTCTGACAATGAGCAGTTCTTC,CASSMTGKGSDNEQFF
TRBJ1-5,TRBV27,-,15,-,TGTGCCAGCAGTTTACGGGGAGTAAGCAATCAGCCCCAGCATTTT,CASSLRGVSNQPQHF
TRBJ1-2,TRBV7-9,-,14,-,TGTGCCAGCAGCTTTGACACCCCCCCCGGCGGCTACACCTTC,CASSFDTPPGGYTF
TRBJ2-7,TRBV6-5,-,14,-,TGTGCCAGCAGTTACTCGCTAGCTAGGTACGAGCAGTACTTC,CASSYSLARYEQYF
TRBJ2-5,TRBV11-2,TRBD2,13,-,TGTGCCAGCAGCCCACATAGCGGGTGGATACAGTACTTC,CASSPHSGWIQYF
TRBJ2-1,TRBV30,TRBD2,14,-,TGTGCCTGGAGGGGACTAGCGGGGTCGGGGGAGCAGTTCTTC,CAWRGLAGSGEQFF
TRBJ2-1,TRBV5-4,TRBD2,15,-,TGTGCCAGCAGCCCGGGGACTAGCGGATACAATGAGCAGTTCTTC,CASSPGTSGYNEQFF
TRBJ2-1,TRBV6-1,TRBD2,15,-,TGTGCCAGCAGTCGACTAGCGGGGGATTACAATGAGCAGTTCTTC,CASSRLAGDYNEQFF
TRBJ2-7,TRBV7-9,TRBD1,14,-,TGTGCCAGCAGCTCCAGACAGGGGGCCGACGAGCAGTACTTC,CASSSRQGADEQYF
TRBJ2-3,TRBV7-7,-,13,-,TGTGCCAGCAGCCCCTGGACAGTAGATACGCAGTATTTT,CASSPWTVDTQYF